The rows below give T cell receptor beta chains drawn from one sample of a study of T cell responses to AZD1222 COVID-19 vaccine. Data came from immunoSEQ multiplex PCR; TCRdb stores just in-frame clones and leaves some out. The table has about 42,000 clones, 88% seen once. This specimen was peripheral blood, taken 28 days after the second AZD1222 dose. Source of these receptors: an adult who received the AZD1222 COVID-19 vaccine. Both conserved end residues are part of each CDR3. Fields, in order: D gene, V gene, J gene, clone size, CDR3 length, CDR3 DNA, CDR3 protein. The D gene is left open where the match is weak. A clone size is listed for some rows: how often the clone was seen (once, few, many), or a class if it is expanded.

d_call: NA; v_call: TRBV14; j_call: TRBJ2-5; clone_size: once; cdr3_length: 14; cdr3_nt: TGTGCCAGCAGCCAAGGAGGGGGTGTGGAGACCCAGTACTTC; cdr3_aa: CASSQGGGVETQYF
d_call: TRBD1; v_call: TRBV7-8; j_call: TRBJ2-7; clone_size: NA; cdr3_length: 11; cdr3_nt: TGTGCCAGCCGACAGGGTTTCGAGCAGTACTTC; cdr3_aa: CASRQGFEQYF
d_call: TRBD1; v_call: TRBV27; j_call: TRBJ2-7; clone_size: once; cdr3_length: 16; cdr3_nt: TGTGCCAGCAGTCCGCCGCCGGGACAGGGCTCCTACGAGCAGTACTTC; cdr3_aa: CASSPPPGQGSYEQYF
d_call: NA; v_call: TRBV18; j_call: TRBJ1-4; clone_size: NA; cdr3_length: 15; cdr3_nt: TGTGCCAGCTCACCACCGGGAGTAACTAATGAAAAACTGTTTTTT; cdr3_aa: CASSPPGVTNEKLFF
d_call: NA; v_call: TRBV4-2; j_call: TRBJ2-5; clone_size: NA; cdr3_length: 15; cdr3_nt: TGTGCCAGCAGGGGAGCAGACAGGAAACAAGAGACCCAGTACTTC; cdr3_aa: CASRGADRKQETQYF
d_call: TRBD1; v_call: TRBV9; j_call: TRBJ2-1; clone_size: NA; cdr3_length: 14; cdr3_nt: TGTGCCAGCAGCGTGTGGACAGGGGACAATGAGCAGTTCTTC; cdr3_aa: CASSVWTGDNEQFF
d_call: NA; v_call: TRBV7-2; j_call: TRBJ2-1; clone_size: NA; cdr3_length: 12; cdr3_nt: TGTGCCAGCAGCTCTGGACTTAATGAGCAGTTCTTC; cdr3_aa: CASSSGLNEQFF
d_call: TRBD1; v_call: TRBV15; j_call: TRBJ2-2; clone_size: NA; cdr3_length: 14; cdr3_nt: TGTGCCACCAGCAGAGGGGACAGGCCCGGGGAGCTGTTTTTT; cdr3_aa: CATSRGDRPGELFF
d_call: NA; v_call: TRBV10-3; j_call: TRBJ1-1; clone_size: NA; cdr3_length: 12; cdr3_nt: TGTGCCATCAAGAGGAGTGGGACTGAAGCTTTCTTT; cdr3_aa: CAIKRSGTEAFF
d_call: NA; v_call: TRBV5-1; j_call: TRBJ2-3; clone_size: NA; cdr3_length: 15; cdr3_nt: TGCGCCAGCAGCCACCAGGGTTCTAGTGCAGATACGCAGTATTTT; cdr3_aa: CASSHQGSSADTQYF
d_call: NA; v_call: TRBV5-1; j_call: TRBJ2-1; clone_size: NA; cdr3_length: 13; cdr3_nt: TGCGCCAGCAGCTTAGACGGATCCAACGAGCAGTTCTTC; cdr3_aa: CASSLDGSNEQFF
d_call: NA; v_call: TRBV9; j_call: TRBJ2-1; clone_size: NA; cdr3_length: 13; cdr3_nt: TGTGCCAGCAGCGGAGGGGCCTCAGGGGAGCAGTTCTTC; cdr3_aa: CASSGGASGEQFF
d_call: TRBD1; v_call: TRBV6-4; j_call: TRBJ2-2; clone_size: NA; cdr3_length: 14; cdr3_nt: TGTGCCAGCTCAGGGGGCTTTGGCACCGGGGAGCTGTTTTTT; cdr3_aa: CASSGGFGTGELFF
d_call: NA; v_call: TRBV6-2/TRBV6-3; j_call: TRBJ2-2; clone_size: NA; cdr3_length: 15; cdr3_nt: TGTGCCAGCAGTTACGAGGGCCCCTCGACCGGGGAGCTGTTTTTT; cdr3_aa: CASSYEGPSTGELFF
d_call: NA; v_call: TRBV5-6; j_call: TRBJ2-7; clone_size: NA; cdr3_length: 14; cdr3_nt: TGTGCCAGCAGCTTCCAGGGGCTCTCAGACGAGCAGTACTTC; cdr3_aa: CASSFQGLSDEQYF
d_call: NA; v_call: TRBV4-2; j_call: TRBJ2-1; clone_size: NA; cdr3_length: 16; cdr3_nt: TGTGCCAGCAGCCAAGATTACGGCGGTTTGAGGAATGAGCAGTTCTTC; cdr3_aa: CASSQDYGGLRNEQFF